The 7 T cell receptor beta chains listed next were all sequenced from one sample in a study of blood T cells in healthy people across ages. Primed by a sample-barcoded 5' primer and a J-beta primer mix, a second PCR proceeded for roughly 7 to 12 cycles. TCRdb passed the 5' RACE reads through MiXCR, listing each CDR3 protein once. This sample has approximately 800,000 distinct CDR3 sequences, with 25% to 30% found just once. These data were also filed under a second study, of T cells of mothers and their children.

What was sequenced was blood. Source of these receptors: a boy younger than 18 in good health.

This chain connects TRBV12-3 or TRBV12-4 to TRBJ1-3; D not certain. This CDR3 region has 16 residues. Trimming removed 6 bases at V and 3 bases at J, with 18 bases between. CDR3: CASSQYITGNGNTIYF. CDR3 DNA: TGTGCCAGCAGCCAATACATCACGGGTAATGGAAACACCATATATTTT.

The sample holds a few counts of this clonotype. The chain's CDR3 is CASALVGSKDEQFF. The CDR3 region has the DNA TGTGCCAGCGCCCTAGTGGGATCTAAAGATGAGCAGTTCTTC. The chain couples TRBV7-2 to TRBJ2-1; D is undetermined. Trimming stripped 8 bases from V and 8 bases from J, with 19 bases between. There are 14 residues in the CDR3. Germline lookup yields CDR1 SGHTA and CDR2 FQGNSA.

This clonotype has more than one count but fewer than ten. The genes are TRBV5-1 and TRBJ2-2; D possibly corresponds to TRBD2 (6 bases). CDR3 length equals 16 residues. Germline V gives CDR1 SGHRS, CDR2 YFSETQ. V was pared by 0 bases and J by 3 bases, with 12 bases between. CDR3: CASSLDAGEDTGELFF. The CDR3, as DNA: TGCGCCAGCAGCTTGGATGCCGGGGAGGACACCGGGGAGCTGTTTTTT. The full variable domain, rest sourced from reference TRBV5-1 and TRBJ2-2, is KAGVTQTPRYLIKTRGQQVTLSCSPISGHRSVSWYQQTPGQGLQFLFEYFSETQRNKGNFPGRFSGRQFSNSRSEMNVSTLELGDSALYLCASSLDAGEDTGELFFGEGSRLTVL.

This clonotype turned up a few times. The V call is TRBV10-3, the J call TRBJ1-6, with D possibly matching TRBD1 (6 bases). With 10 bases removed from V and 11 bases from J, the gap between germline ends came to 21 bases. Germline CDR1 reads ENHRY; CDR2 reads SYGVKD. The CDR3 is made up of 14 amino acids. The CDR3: CATRGAGEEAPLHF. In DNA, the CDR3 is TGTGCCACCAGAGGAGCAGGGGAGGAGGCACCCCTCCACTTT.

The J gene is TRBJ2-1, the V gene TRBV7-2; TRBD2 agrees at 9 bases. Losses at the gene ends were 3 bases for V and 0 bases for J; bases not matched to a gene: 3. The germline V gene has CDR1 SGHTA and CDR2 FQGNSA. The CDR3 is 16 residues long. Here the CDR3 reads CASSFAGGPSYNEQFF. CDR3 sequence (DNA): TGTGCCAGCAGCTTCGCGGGAGGGCCCTCCTACAATGAGCAGTTCTTC.

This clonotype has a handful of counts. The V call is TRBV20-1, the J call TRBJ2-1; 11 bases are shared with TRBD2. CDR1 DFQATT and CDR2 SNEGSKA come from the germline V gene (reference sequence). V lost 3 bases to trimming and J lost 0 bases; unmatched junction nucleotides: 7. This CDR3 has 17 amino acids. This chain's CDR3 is CSARVTSGDFSYNEQFF. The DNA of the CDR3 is TGCAGTGCTAGGGTGACTAGCGGGGACTTCTCCTACAATGAGCAGTTCTTC.

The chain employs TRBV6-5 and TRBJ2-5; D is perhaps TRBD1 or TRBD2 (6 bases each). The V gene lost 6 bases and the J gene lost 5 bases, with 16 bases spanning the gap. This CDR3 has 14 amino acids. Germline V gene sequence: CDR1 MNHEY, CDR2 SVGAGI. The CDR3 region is CASRRGLASETQYF. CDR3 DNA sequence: TGTGCCAGCAGACGGGGGCTAGCGTCGGAGACCCAGTACTTC.